This T cell receptor (beta chain) was identified during a study of cytomegalovirus exposure and HLA in healthy donors. Study outcomes and limitations: Relative to equally common others, HLA-associated TCR beta chains showed greater clonal expansion in a later analysis. Cytomegalovirus status was reportedly diagnosed by the classifier with high specificity and sensitivity.

The germline gives CDR1 SGHTA, CDR2 FQGNSA. This CDR3 contains 14 residues. Trimming removed 1 base at V and 0 bases at J, with 7 bases between. Primers included in the PCR were 60 Vbeta and 13 Jbeta primers. TCRdb's copy holds only in-frame clones and misses some; the assay was immunoSEQ multiplex PCR. The repertoire holds 100,000 to 150,000 clones, with roughly a sixth as singletons. This clone was seen only a few times. No antigen is known for it. This rearrangement joins TRBV7-2 to TRBJ2-7, with a possible D match to TRBD2 (5 bases). The specimen was PBMCs. This receptor was obtained from a female donor in good health and CMV-seropositive. The DNA for the CDR3 is TGTGCCAGCAGCTTAGGAGCGGTCTCCTACGAGCAGTACTTC. Protein: CASSLGAVSYEQYF.